The 27 T cell receptor beta chains below were found in one sample sequenced in a study of cytomegalovirus exposure and HLA in healthy donors. Amplification used 60 Vbeta primers and 13 Jbeta primers. Data came from immunoSEQ multiplex PCR; TCRdb stores just in-frame clones and leaves some out. The sample has around 150,000 clones, roughly 80% seen once. Sequences were obtained from PBMCs. These receptors were taken from a woman in her thirties in good health and CMV-seronegative.

The chain joins TRBV5-8 to TRBJ1-5, with D tentatively TRBD1 (5 bases). V was cut by 6 bases and J by 5 bases, with 18 bases left in between. CDR1 is SGHTS, CDR2 YDEGEE, per germline. The CDR3 covers 15 residues. The CDR3, as DNA: TGTGCCAGCACCCACCGTAGGGGTATCGATCAGCCCCAGCATTTT. Protein product: CASTHRRGIDQPQHF.

The chain links TRBV5-1 to TRBJ1-6; TRBD1 matches 7 bases. The trim removed 4 bases at V and 7 bases at J, leaving 11 bases unmatched. The CDR3 sequence is 16 residues long. Germline CDR1 SGHRS, CDR2 YFSETQ. The CDR3 sequence is CASSPSPTGANSPLHF. In DNA form, the CDR3 reads TGCGCCAGCAGCCCGTCACCTACAGGGGCGAATTCACCCCTCCACTTT.

This clone was recorded a few times. This sequence joins TRBV29-1 and TRBJ2-1; D unresolved. Germline assignment: CDR1 SQVTM and CDR2 ANQGSEA. The CDR3 loop spans 14 amino acids. V lost 2 bases to trimming and J lost 8 bases, with 16 bases between them. The CDR3 here is CSVEPQASLDEQFF. Here the CDR3 DNA reads TGCAGCGTTGAACCTCAAGCGTCCCTTGATGAGCAGTTCTTC.

This clone was detected a few times. This chain links TRBV5-1 with TRBJ2-5; 13 positions agree with TRBD2. With 2 bases clipped from V and 0 bases from J, the junction kept 7 bases outside the gene matches. This CDR3 comprises 18 residues. In germline, CDR1 is SGHRS, CDR2 YFSETQ. CDR3 protein: CASSLSGLAGLYQETQYF. As DNA, the CDR3 is TGCGCCAGCAGCTTATCGGGACTAGCGGGGTTGTACCAAGAGACCCAGTACTTC.

This sequence joins TRBV5-6 and TRBJ1-2; tentative D call: TRBD1 (6 bases). Germline V CDR1 and CDR2: SGHDT, YYEEEE. CDR3 length equals 15 residues. V lost 4 bases, J lost 8 bases, and 21 bases lay in between. In nucleotides, the CDR3 is TGTGCCAGCAGCCCTGGTAGGGGGATCCGGCACGGCTACACCTTC. It encodes CASSPGRGIRHGYTF.

The chain employs TRBV5-1 and TRBJ2-7; tentative D call: TRBD1 (5 bases). Trimming cost V 3 bases and J 5 bases, with 15 bases left between them. Looked up from germline, CDR1 is SGHRS and CDR2 is YFSETQ. The CDR3 consists of 14 residues. Here the CDR3 reads CASSSNGQAHEQYF. CDR3 nucleotides: TGCGCCAGCAGCTCGAACGGACAAGCCCACGAGCAGTACTTC.

The rearrangement uses TRBV5-1 and TRBJ1-4; 8 bases align to TRBD1. Trimming at V came to 3 bases and at J to 8 bases, leaving 3 bases not matched to a gene. The CDR3 has 13 residues. Germline values: CDR1 SGHRS, CDR2 YFSETQ. Here the CDR3 reads CASSSWTGEKLFF. In DNA form, the CDR3 reads TGCGCCAGCAGCTCGTGGACAGGGGAAAAACTGTTTTTT.

CDR3 DNA sequence: TGCGCCAGCAGCCCCCGGACAGGGGCCTACGAGCAGTACTTC. Encoded protein: CASSPRTGAYEQYF. The chain uses TRBV5-1 and TRBJ2-7; 9 bases fit TRBD1. The ends lost 4 bases at V and 2 bases at J; junction bases unmatched: 4. The germline gives CDR1 SGHRS, CDR2 YFSETQ. CDR3 length equals 14 residues. Based on the CDR3 plus reference TRBV5-1 and TRBJ2-7, the full variable domain is KAGVTQTPRYLIKTRGQQVTLSCSPISGHRSVSWYQQTPGQGLQFLFEYFSETQRNKGNFPGRFSGRQFSNSRSEMNVSTLELGDSALYLCASSPRTGAYEQYFGPGTRLTVT.

J is TRBJ2-7 and V is TRBV10-3; D uncertain. Trimming left V 10 bases short and J 8 bases short, with 18 bases between. The CDR3 covers 12 residues. In germline, CDR1 is ENHRY, CDR2 SYGVKD. As DNA, the CDR3 is TGTGCCACCGCCTCCGAGATCTTTCAGCAGTACTTC. Translated: CATASEIFQQYF.

This clone was picked up a small number of times. The rearrangement joins TRBV2 to TRBJ2-2; 8 bases fit TRBD2. CDR1 and CDR2 (germline): SNHLY, FYNNEI. CDR3 length: 15 amino acids. J gave up 4 bases and V 5 bases, and 6 bases lay outside the gene matches. CDR3 nucleotides: TGTGCCAGCAGTAGGGCGGGGGGTCGCACCGGGGAGCTGTTTTTT. As protein: CASSRAGGRTGELFF.

The chain combines TRBV30 with TRBJ1-3; no firm D call. CDR1 is GTSNPN, CDR2 SVGIG, per germline (reference sequence). V was cut by 2 bases and J by 0 bases, with 5 bases left in between. CDR3 length: 13 residues. For the CDR3, the DNA is TGTGCCTGGAGTTCGTACTCTGGAAACACCATATATTTT. It yields the protein CAWSSYSGNTIYF.

The chain is built from TRBV5-4 and TRBJ2-7, with D possibly being TRBD1 (6 bases). Trimming left V 3 bases short and J 0 bases short, with 10 bases between. Germline V lookup: CDR1 SGHNT, CDR2 YYREEE (reference sequence). The CDR3 spans 14 residues. The CDR3 loop is CASSSGQSSYEQYF. The CDR3 nucleotides are TGTGCCAGCAGCTCCGGACAGAGCTCCTACGAGCAGTACTTC.

The chain is built from TRBV5-6 and TRBJ1-2; 7 bases line up with TRBD1. The CDR3 loop spans 14 amino acids. Germline CDR1 and CDR2: SGHDT and YYEEEE. With V trimmed by 3 bases and J by 6 bases, 8 bases remained unmatched. The CDR3 sequence: CASSSLDRVNGYTF. For the CDR3, the DNA is TGTGCCAGCAGCTCATTAGACAGGGTAAATGGCTACACCTTC.

The gene calls are TRBV10-3 and TRBJ2-3; 9 bases are shared with TRBD2. V lost 2 bases, J lost 1 base, and 10 bases stayed unmatched. CDR1 is ENHRY, CDR2 SYGVKD, per germline. This CDR3 spans 18 amino acids. CDR3 amino acids: CAISETSGGPLGTDTQYF. The CDR3 region has the DNA TGTGCCATCAGTGAGACCAGCGGGGGGCCCTTAGGCACAGATACGCAGTATTTT.

The chain couples TRBV27 to TRBJ2-3, with 9 bases aligning to TRBD1. Germline values: CDR1 MNHEY, CDR2 SMNVEV (reference sequence). Trimming took 5 bases from V and 6 from J; bases not matched to a gene: 15. The CDR3 contains 17 residues. CDR3 region: CASSGLTGGSLLDTQYF. The DNA of the CDR3 is TGTGCCAGCAGTGGGTTGACAGGGGGGTCCCTTCTTGATACGCAGTATTTT.

The V and J genes are TRBV19 and TRBJ2-1, with 11 bases identical to TRBD2. The CDR3 sequence is 15 residues long. The trim removed 3 bases at V and 6 bases at J, leaving 4 bases unmatched. CDR1 LNHDA and CDR2 SQIVND come from the germline V gene (reference sequence). The CDR3 here is CASSIPSGGRNEQFF. CDR3 bases: TGTGCCAGTAGTATCCCTAGCGGGGGGCGCAATGAGCAGTTCTTC.

The chain joins TRBV19 to TRBJ1-2, with D perhaps matching TRBD1 (6 bases). Germline CDR1 and CDR2: LNHDA and SQIVND (reference sequence). With 2 bases removed from V and 4 bases from J, the gap between germline ends came to 8 bases. This CDR3 has 13 residues. CDR3 sequence (DNA): TGTGCCAGTAGTATACAGGGGAGCTATGGCTACACCTTC. It translates to CASSIQGSYGYTF.

The chain uses TRBV5-1 and TRBJ2-5; a weak D match, TRBD1 (6 bases). Germline assignment: CDR1 SGHRS and CDR2 YFSETQ. The CDR3 covers 12 residues. V lost 7 bases and J lost 5, with 12 bases in between. Written as DNA, the CDR3 is TGCGCCAGCCAGGGGAATCGGGAGACCCAGTACTTC. It is translated as CASQGNRETQYF.

The V gene is TRBV19, the J gene TRBJ1-5; TRBD1 is a possible D gene (5 bases). With 3 bases removed from V and 2 bases from J, the gap between germline ends came to 8 bases. CDR1 is LNHDA, CDR2 SQIVND, per germline (reference sequence). CDR3 length: 14 residues. The CDR3 spells CASSIRVGNQPQHF. The DNA of the CDR3 is TGTGCCAGTAGTATCAGGGTTGGCAATCAGCCCCAGCATTTT.

The chain recombines TRBV25-1 with TRBJ2-5, with a possible D match to TRBD2 (6 bases). CDR3 length: 13 residues. CDR1 and CDR2 from the germline V gene are MGHDK and SYGVNS. The V end lost 4 bases, the J end lost 4 bases, and 10 bases lay between the germline ends. CDR3 DNA: TGTGCCAGCAGTGTCGGGACTTTAGAGACCCAGTACTTC. Translated, it gives CASSVGTLETQYF.

This clone was observed a few times. V is TRBV5-5 and J is TRBJ1-1; TRBD1 aligns across 8 bases. The germline V gene encodes CDR1 SGHKS and CDR2 YYEKEE (reference sequence). V lost 0 bases, J lost 5 bases, and 0 bases stayed unmatched. CDR3 length: 13 residues. CDR3 coding DNA: TGTGCCAGCAGCTTGGGGGACAGGACTGAAGCTTTCTTT. It encodes CASSLGDRTEAFF.

A single count supports this clone. The V and J genes are TRBV29-1 and TRBJ1-2, with unresolved D. Germline lookup yields CDR1 SQVTM and CDR2 ANQGSEA. The ends were cut back, 4 bases at V and 2 bases at J, with 5 bases in the middle. The length of the CDR3 is 11 residues. The CDR3: CSVARNYGYTF. The CDR3 DNA sequence: TGCAGCGTTGCGCGGAACTATGGCTACACCTTC.

The chain links TRBV7-9 to TRBJ2-1; tentatively, D is TRBD2 (7 bases). With 9 bases removed from V and 4 bases from J, the gap between germline ends came to 22 bases. Germline assignment: CDR1 SEHNR and CDR2 FQNEAQ (reference sequence). CDR3 size: 16 residues. The CDR3 DNA reads TGTGCCAGTCGCCCCCCCGGGGGGCGTTCATACAATGAGCAGTTCTTC. Its translation is CASRPPGGRSYNEQFF.

The rearrangement links TRBV18 to TRBJ1-1, with TRBD1 matching 7 bases. V trimming: 0 bases; J trimming: 2 bases; junction bases outside the gene matches: 3. This CDR3 has 15 residues. Germline lookup yields CDR1 KGHSH and CDR2 LQKENI. Written as DNA, the CDR3 is TGTGCCAGCTCACCACCGGGACAGCGAAACACTGAAGCTTTCTTT. It encodes CASSPPGQRNTEAFF.

With respect to this clone: Other DNA sequences in the same sample also yield this CDR3. The chain couples TRBV18 to TRBJ2-1, with D maybe TRBD2 (5 bases). Germline assignment: CDR1 KGHSH and CDR2 LQKENI. This CDR3 spans 13 amino acids. V was clipped by 5 bases and J by 3 bases, with 8 bases between them. This CDR3 reads CASSTGNYNEQFF. Written as DNA, the CDR3 is TGTGCCAGCTCAACCGGGAACTACAATGAGCAGTTCTTC. The whole variable domain, filled in from reference TRBV18 and TRBJ2-1, reads NAGVMQNPRHLVRRRGQEARLRCSPMKGHSHVYWYRQLPEEGLKFMVYLQKENIIDESGMPKERFSAEFPKEGPSILRIQQVVRGDSAAYFCASSTGNYNEQFFGPGTRLTVL.

The V gene is TRBV2, the J gene TRBJ1-6, with D maybe TRBD1 (5 bases). V lost 9 bases to trimming and J lost 9 bases, with 27 bases between them. CDR3 length: 17 residues. CDR1 SNHLY and CDR2 FYNNEI come from the germline V gene. The CDR3 bases are TGTGCCAGTGAGGACACTGTTGGGCCAGGGTCGAGTTCACCCCTCCACTTT. Residues: CASEDTVGPGSSSPLHF.

The table lists this clone with a count of one. The genes are TRBV29-1 and TRBJ1-2; 9 nucleotides agree with TRBD1. The CDR3 extends over 16 amino acids. CDR1 is SQVTM, CDR2 ANQGSEA, per germline. V shed 6 bases, J shed 5 bases, and the junction held 16 bases outside the gene matches. The CDR3 here is CSVPGQGFDGRYGYTF. Written as DNA, the CDR3 is TGCAGCGTCCCGGGACAGGGTTTCGATGGTCGATATGGCTACACCTTC.